This T cell receptor beta chain derives from a study of T-cell memory formation after mild COVID-19. Study-level results: Day 15 to 85 contracting clones showed balanced CD4/CD8; day 15 to 37 expanders favored CD4+.

5'RACE primed from the constant segment yielded TCR alpha and TCR beta cDNA libraries bearing sample barcodes and UMIs. TCRdb recomputed calls from the 5' RACE reads with MiXCR, one row per CDR3 protein. Found here are 250,000 to 350,000 distinct CDR3 sequences, around 15% of them singletons; the top ten hold over 20%. Remarks on this clonotype: Its antigen is not known.

The germline CDR1 and CDR2 sequences are SGHAT and FQDESV (reference sequence). This CDR3 region has 14 residues. With 5 bases removed from V and 5 bases from J, the gap between germline ends came to 12 bases. Specimen: PBMCs or a T cell subset sorted from them (not recorded which). V gene TRBV11-1 combines with J gene TRBJ2-2; the D gene is possibly TRBD2 (6 bases). The TCR sequence derives from a man between 18 and 35 years old who had mild COVID-19 (a few samples of this study predate the infection). Cell type and time point are not known. The chain's CDR3 is CASSPRGWTGELFF. Written as DNA, the CDR3 is TGTGCCAGCAGCCCACGGGGGTGGACCGGGGAGCTGTTTTTT.